This T cell receptor (beta chain) was found in a study of blood T cell repertoires in COVID-19. Which cohort a participant joined came from the clinical history participants gave. Measured with immunoSEQ multiplex PCR; TCRdb has only the in-frame clones, and not every one. The sample has 250,000 to 400,000 clones, 90% seen once. This CDR3 is built from 13 residues. Deletions cut 6 bases from V and 1 base from J, with 7 bases between. Germline values: CDR1 LNHDA, CDR2 SQIVND (reference sequence). V and J are TRBV19 and TRBJ1-3; D is unclear. Specimen: PBMCs or T cells enriched from blood (not recorded which). The clonotype originates from a man aged 55 to 70 who had recovered from COVID-19. CDR3 loop: CASSGESGNTIYF. The CDR3 DNA reads TGTGCCAGTAGCGGAGAGTCTGGAAACACCATATATTTT.